This T cell receptor beta chain was identified during a study of blood T cell repertoires in COVID-19. For the study at large: Collection of acute and convalescent COVID-19 samples took place in the United States, Italy and Spain. From T cells, B-cell-depleted T cells, or PBMCs came the material, which was cDNA or gDNA.

Germline CDR1 LNHDA, CDR2 SQIVND (reference sequence). CDR3 length: 13 residues. The V end lost 6 bases, the J end lost 6 bases, and 13 bases lay between the germline ends. Source study methods: Amplification of reference gene primers was used by the study to estimate nucleated cell counts. Sequencing used immunoSEQ multiplex PCR; TCRdb keeps in-frame clones, though not all of them. The D gene and trimming were derived from the DNA, and the V and J assignments and clone size from that table. The repertoire holds 55,000 to 90,000 clones, with about 85% as singletons. The sequence came from an elderly woman with active or convalescent COVID-19. The V and J genes are TRBV19 and TRBJ2-3, with a possible D match to TRBD1 (6 bases). The sequenced sample was peripheral blood. The CDR3 reads CASRRGGADTQYF. In DNA, the CDR3 is TGTGCCAGTAGACGAGGGGGTGCGGATACGCAGTATTTT.